This T cell receptor beta chain comes out of a study of cytomegalovirus exposure and HLA in healthy donors. Broader study findings: According to an earlier analysis, most TCR beta V segments yielded productive rearrangements about 87% or about 30% of the time. In vitro, a few CMV-associated chains proved specific for CMV antigens. With high specificity and sensitivity, the classifier reportedly diagnosed cytomegalovirus status.

CDR3 length equals 13 residues. The V and J ends lost 6 bases and 7 bases, in that order; junction bases with no gene match: 8. Germline loops: CDR1 KGHSH, CDR2 LQKENI. Primers: 60 Vbeta forward and 13 Jbeta reverse. TCRdb's table, derived via immunoSEQ multiplex PCR, lists solely in-frame clones and lacks some. The profile shows about 160,000 clones, approximately 80% of them singletons. Notes on this clone: What it binds is unknown.

The sequence was collected from a male donor in good health and CMV-seropositive. Sequenced sample: PBMCs. The chain links TRBV18 to TRBJ2-7; 8 bases match TRBD1. CDR3 nucleotides: TGTGCCAGCTCTGAGACAGGGGTGAGGGAGCAGTACTTC. This sequence encodes CASSETGVREQYF.